The present entry profiles one T cell receptor beta chain with its context. Data came from immunoSEQ multiplex PCR; TCRdb stores just in-frame clones and leaves some out. The sample lists 30,000 to 40,000 clones, about 89% occurring once. The V end lost 2 bases, the J end lost 5 bases, and 13 bases lay between the germline ends. The CDR3 covers 14 residues. Germline loops: CDR1 SGHRS, CDR2 YFSETQ. The sample is drawn from a study of OX40 agonist ivuxolimab in advanced cancers. In the study overall: The dose of intravenous ivuxolimab that patients received every 2 weeks ranged from 0.01 to 10 mg/kg. A mean age of roughly 62 years, range roughly 20 to 90, was recorded, and over 65% were male. Under the entry rules, prior anti-PD-1, anti-PD-L1 or anti-CTLA-4 therapy was allowed, and roughly 41% had some. Three patients responded partially, comprising one with hepatocellular carcinoma and two with cutaneous melanoma.

This receptor was identified in an adult with an advanced solid tumor such as melanoma, head and neck, liver or kidney cancer. V usage is TRBV5-1 and J usage is TRBJ2-5; D might be TRBD1 (6 bases). The sequenced sample was CD4+ or CD8+ T cells sorted from blood, obtained in a trial of the OX40 agonist ivuxolimab. This CDR3 is CASSFQGSGETQYF. The CDR3 DNA follows: TGCGCCAGCAGCTTTCAGGGGTCAGGTGAGACCCAGTACTTC.